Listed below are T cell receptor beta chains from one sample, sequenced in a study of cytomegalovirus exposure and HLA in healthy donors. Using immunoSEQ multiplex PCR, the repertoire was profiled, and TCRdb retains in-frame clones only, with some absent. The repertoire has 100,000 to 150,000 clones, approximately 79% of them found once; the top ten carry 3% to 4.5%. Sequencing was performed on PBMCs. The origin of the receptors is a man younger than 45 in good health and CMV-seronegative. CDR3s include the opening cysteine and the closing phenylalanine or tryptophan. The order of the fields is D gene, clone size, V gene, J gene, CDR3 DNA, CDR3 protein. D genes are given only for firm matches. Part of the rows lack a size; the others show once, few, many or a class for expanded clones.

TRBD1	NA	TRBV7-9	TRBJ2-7	TGTGCCAGCAGCCCCGGGACAGGGGGCGAGCAGTACTTC	CASSPGTGGEQYF
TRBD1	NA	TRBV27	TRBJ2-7	TGTGCCAGCAGTTTACTTGGCCCAGGGGGCCTCCTAGGCGAGCAGTACTTC	CASSLLGPGGLLGEQYF
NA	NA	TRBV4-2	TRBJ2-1	TGTGCCAGCAGCCAAGTAGTTTCAGGCTCCTACAATGAGCAGTTCTTC	CASSQVVSGSYNEQFF
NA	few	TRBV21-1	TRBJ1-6	TGTGCCACCGAACCAAGACAGGGCCCACGCTCCTATAATTCACCCCTCCACTTT	CATEPRQGPRSYNSPLHF
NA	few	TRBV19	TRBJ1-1	TGTGCCAGTAGTAGAGGGATACAGAAAATGAACACTGAAGCTTTCTTT	CASSRGIQKMNTEAFF
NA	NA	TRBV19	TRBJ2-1	TGTGCCAGGCCTCACCTATGGGACAAGTTCAATGAGCAGTTCTTC	CARPHLWDKFNEQFF
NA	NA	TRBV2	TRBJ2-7	TGTGCCAGAGGACAGCCCCAAGGGGAGCAGTACTTC	CARGQPQGEQYF
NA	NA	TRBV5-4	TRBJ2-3	TGTGCCAGCAGCTGGAGGACAGATACGCAGTATTTT	CASSWRTDTQYF
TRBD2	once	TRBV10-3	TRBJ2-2	TGTGCCATCAGTGAGGGAGCGGGGGCCACCGGGGAGCTGTTTTTT	CAISEGAGATGELFF
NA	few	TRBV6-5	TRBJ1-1	TGTGCCAGCAGCCAACAGGGGAACACTGAAGCTTTCTTT	CASSQQGNTEAFF
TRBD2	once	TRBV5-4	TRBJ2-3	TGTGCCAGCAGCTTAGGACTAGCGGGGGCCACAGATACGCAGTATTTT	CASSLGLAGATDTQYF
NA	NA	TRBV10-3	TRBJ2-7	TGTGCCATCAGTGAGTCGCAGGGAAGGGGATACGAGCAGTACTTC	CAISESQGRGYEQYF
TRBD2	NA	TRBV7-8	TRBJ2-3	TGTGCCAGCAGCTTTGACAGCTACTCGGGGGGTACGCAGTATTTT	CASSFDSYSGGTQYF
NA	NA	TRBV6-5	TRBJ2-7	TGTGCCAGCAGTTACGAGCGGGCGGTTGGCTACGAGCAGTACTTC	CASSYERAVGYEQYF
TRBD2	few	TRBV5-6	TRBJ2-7	TGTGCCAGCGGGGCCCGGGGGGTTTGGTCCTACGAGCAGTACTTC	CASGARGVWSYEQYF
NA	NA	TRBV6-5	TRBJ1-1	TGTGCCAGCAGTCAGGGCACTGAAGCTTTCTTT	CASSQGTEAFF
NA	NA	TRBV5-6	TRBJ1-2	TGTGCCAGCAGCTCCGTCCCGGGTGAAGAAGGATATGGCTACACCTTC	CASSSVPGEEGYGYTF
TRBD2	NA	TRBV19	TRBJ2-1	TGTGCCAGTAGTATAGCAAGCGGGGGTTGGAATGAGCAGTTCTTC	CASSIASGGWNEQFF
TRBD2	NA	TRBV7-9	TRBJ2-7	TGTGCCAGCAGCGCGGCCAGCGGGGGCTCCTACGAGCAGTACTTC	CASSAASGGSYEQYF
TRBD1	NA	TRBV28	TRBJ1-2	TGTGCCAGCAGTTTGGGACAGGGGCGGCCTAACTATGGCTACACCTTC	CASSLGQGRPNYGYTF
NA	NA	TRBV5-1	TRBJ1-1	TGTGCCAGCAGCTTGATAGGGGCGTGGGACACTGAAGCTTTCTTT	CASSLIGAWDTEAFF
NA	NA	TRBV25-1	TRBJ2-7	TGTGCCAGCAAGGCCCCGGACAGTTACGAGCAGTACTTC	CASKAPDSYEQYF
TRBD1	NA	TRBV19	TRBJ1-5	TGTGCCAGTAGTATCCGGGACAGGGGTCAGCCCCAGCATTTT	CASSIRDRGQPQHF
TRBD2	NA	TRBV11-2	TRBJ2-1	TGTGCCAGCAGCTTAGAGCGGGGGGGCGCTGAGCAGTTCTTC	CASSLERGGAEQFF
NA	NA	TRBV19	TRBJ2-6	TGTGCCAGTCGGCGGGGTTACTCTGGGGCCAACGTCCTGACTTTC	CASRRGYSGANVLTF
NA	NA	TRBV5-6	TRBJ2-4	TGTGCCAGCAGCTCCTCCCAGTTAAGAGCCAAAAACATTCAGTACTTC	CASSSSQLRAKNIQYF
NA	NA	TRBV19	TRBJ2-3	TGTGCCAGTAGTGCGGGTTTTATGGATACGCAGTATTTT	CASSAGFMDTQYF
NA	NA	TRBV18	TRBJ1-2	TGTGCCAGCTCACCACCGGGCGACTATGGCTACACCTTC	CASSPPGDYGYTF
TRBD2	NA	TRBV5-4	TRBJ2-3	TGTGCCAGCGGAACTGCGCGGGGGAGCACAGATACGCAGTATTTT	CASGTARGSTDTQYF
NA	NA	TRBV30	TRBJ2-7	TGTGCCTGGAGTGTTACTAGAAACGAGCAGTACTTC	CAWSVTRNEQYF
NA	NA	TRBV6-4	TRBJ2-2	TGTGCCAGCAGTGGGACTAACACCGGGGAGCTGTTTTTT	CASSGTNTGELFF
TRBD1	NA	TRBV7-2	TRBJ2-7	TGTGCCAGCAGCCCTAGACAGGGGGCGCTTTCCTACGAGCAGTACTTC	CASSPRQGALSYEQYF
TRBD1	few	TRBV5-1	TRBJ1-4	TGCGCCAGCAGCCGGTGGGGACAGGGTAATGAAAAACTGTTTTTT	CASSRWGQGNEKLFF
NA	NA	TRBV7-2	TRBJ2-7	TGTGCCAGCAGCAACCGCAGGGGTAGCGAGCAGTACTTC	CASSNRRGSEQYF
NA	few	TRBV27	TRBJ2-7	TGTGCCAGCAGTTCGCCCGACAGGACCTCCTACGAGCAGTACTTC	CASSSPDRTSYEQYF
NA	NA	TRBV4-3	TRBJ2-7	TGCGCCAGCAGCCCTAAAAGCGAAGAAGAAGGGGGGGACAACTCCTACGAGCAGTACTTC	CASSPKSEEEGGDNSYEQYF
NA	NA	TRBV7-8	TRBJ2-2	TGTGCCAGCAGCCCAGCCATGAGGGACACCGGGGAGCTGTTTTTT	CASSPAMRDTGELFF
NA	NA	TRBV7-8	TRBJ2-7	TGTGCCAGCAGCTTAGTCCTCTACGAGCAGTACTTC	CASSLVLYEQYF
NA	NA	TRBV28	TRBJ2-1	TGTGCCAGCAGTTTAGCGGGTGGCTACAATGAGCAGTTCTTC	CASSLAGGYNEQFF
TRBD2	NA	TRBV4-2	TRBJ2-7	TGTGCCAGCAGCCCGCTAGCGGGGGGGTACGAGCAGTACTTC	CASSPLAGGYEQYF
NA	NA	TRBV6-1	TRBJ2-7	TGTGCCAGCAGAGACCCCCGGAGGTCAGGCTACGAGCAGTACTTC	CASRDPRRSGYEQYF
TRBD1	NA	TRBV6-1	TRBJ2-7	TGTGCCAGCAGGGGGACAGGGTTGTTCTACGAGCAGTACTTC	CASRGTGLFYEQYF
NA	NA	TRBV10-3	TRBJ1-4	TGTGCCATCAGTGAGACTACTCCCCAAAATGAAAAACTGTTTTTT	CAISETTPQNEKLFF
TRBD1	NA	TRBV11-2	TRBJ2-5	TGTGCCAGCAGCCGGGACAGTCGGGAGACCCAGTACTTC	CASSRDSRETQYF
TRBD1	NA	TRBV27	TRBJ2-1	TGTGCCAGCAGTTCCCATCTCCGGACAGGCTCCTACAATGAGCAGTTCTTC	CASSSHLRTGSYNEQFF
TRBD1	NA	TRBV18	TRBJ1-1	TGTGCCAGCTCACCCGGGACAGGGTCCTTTGGGACTGAAGCTTTCTTT	CASSPGTGSFGTEAFF
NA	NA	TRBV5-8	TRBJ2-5	TGTGCCAGCCGTCCGACTCAAGAGACCCAGTACTTC	CASRPTQETQYF